These 16 T cell receptor beta chains share one sample of origin, sequenced in a study of long-term antiretroviral therapy in people with HIV. Samples were assayed with immunoSEQ v3.0 at survey level. The assay was immunoSEQ multiplex PCR, and TCRdb's table has in-frame clones only and misses some. The sample records about 24,000 clones, around 86% being singletons. Sequencing used unsorted PBMCs, obtained at the start of antiretroviral therapy, before treatment. Source of these receptors: a woman aged 18-29 years with HIV.

The chain links TRBV6-6 to TRBJ2-3, with D possibly TRBD1 on 6 matching bases. Germline lookup yields CDR1 MNHNY and CDR2 SVGAGI (reference sequence). Deletions cut 2 bases from V and 2 bases from J, with 11 bases between. The CDR3 runs to 15 residues. This CDR3 is CASSYQQGLTDTQYF. CDR3 coding DNA: TGTGCCAGCAGTTACCAACAGGGCCTCACAGATACGCAGTATTTT.

The chain recombines TRBV15 with TRBJ1-5; D is ambiguous. Germline V CDR1 and CDR2: LNHNV, YYDKDF (reference sequence). The V end lost 2 bases, the J end lost 5 bases, and 7 bases lay between the germline ends. This CDR3 contains 13 residues. The CDR3 loop is CATSRHSDQPQHF. As DNA, the CDR3 is TGTGCCACCAGCAGACACAGCGATCAGCCCCAGCATTTT.

The rearrangement uses TRBV25-1 and TRBJ1-5, with a possible D match to TRBD1 (6 bases). This CDR3 region has 13 residues. CDR1 is MGHDK and CDR2 is SYGVNS in the germline V gene. V gave up 9 bases and J gave up 7 bases, with 16 bases separating them. The CDR3 nucleotides read TGTGCCAGTATTTCACAGGGTGCACAGCCCCAGCATTTT. Protein: CASISQGAQPQHF. The variable domain in full, with the rest retrieved from reference TRBV25-1 and TRBJ1-5, is EADIYQTPRYLVIGTGKKITLECSQTMGHDKMYWYQQDPGMELHLIHYSYGVNSTEKGDLSSESTVSRIRTEHFPLTLESARPSHTSQYLCASISQGAQPQHFGDGTRLSIL.

The chain joins TRBV18 to TRBJ1-1; possibly TRBD1 for D (5 bases). Germline V gene data show CDR1 as KGHSH and CDR2 as LQKENI. The V and J ends lost 6 bases and 7 bases respectively, with 21 bases between them. This CDR3 has 15 residues. CDR3 coding DNA: TGTGCCAGCTCTGCCTCGTCCGGGACTTTGCGTGAAGCTTTCTTT. Amino acids: CASSASSGTLREAFF.

This clone was seen only a few times. V usage is TRBV7-9 and J usage is TRBJ1-1, with 9 bases that match TRBD1. CDR1 is SEHNR, CDR2 FQNEAQ, per germline (reference sequence). J was trimmed by 1 base and V by 4 bases; bases with no gene match: 1. This CDR3 is 14 amino acids long. The CDR3 DNA sequence: TGTGCCAGCAGCTGGGGACAGGGGAACACTGAAGCTTTCTTT. It specifies CASSWGQGNTEAFF.

CDR3 DNA: TGTGCCAGCAGCGTAAGTAAGGGACATGGACCTCGGAGGGATGGCTACACCTTC. Translated: CASSVSKGHGPRRDGYTF. The chain has TRBV9 and TRBJ1-2, with TRBD1 as a possible D gene (6 bases). Trimming removed 1 base from V and 6 bases from J, with 25 bases in between. The CDR3 consists of 18 residues. Germline V CDR1 and CDR2: SGDLS, YYNGEE.

The CDR3: CASSYSDSEAFF. Written as DNA, the CDR3 is TGTGCCAGCAGTTACTCCGACAGTGAAGCTTTCTTT. The chain carries TRBV6-5 and TRBJ1-1, with D possibly TRBD1 on 5 matching bases. Germline V gives CDR1 MNHEY, CDR2 SVGAGI. The CDR3 has 12 residues. V dropped 0 bases and J dropped 7 bases, with 6 bases sitting between them.

CDR3 region: CSVADSYTEAFF. The CDR3 bases are TGCAGCGTTGCGGACAGTTACACTGAAGCTTTCTTT. The V call is TRBV29-1, the J call TRBJ1-1, with D possibly being TRBD1 (6 bases). Germline V CDR1 and CDR2: SQVTM, ANQGSEA. CDR3 length: 12 residues. The germline V and J ends were trimmed by 4 bases and 3 bases, with 9 bases remaining between them.

This clone has more than one count but fewer than ten. This rearrangement joins TRBV7-9 to TRBJ1-6; TRBD1 is a possible D gene (6 bases). CDR3 length equals 15 residues. CDR1 and CDR2 from the germline V gene are SEHNR and FQNEAQ (reference sequence). V lost 5 bases to trimming and J lost 6 bases, with 14 bases between them. The CDR3 loop reads CASSPLGQSNSPLHF. CDR3 in DNA: TGTGCCAGCAGCCCGCTCGGACAGAGTAATTCACCCCTCCACTTT.

The chain has TRBV4-3 and TRBJ2-3; the match to TRBD2 covers 9 bases. Germline V gene sequence: CDR1 LGHNA, CDR2 YSLEER. The CDR3 loop spans 19 amino acids. Trimming cost V 0 bases and J 2 bases; bases outside gene matches: 12. CDR3 residues: CASSQDPPPSGAFTDTQYF. The CDR3 coding sequence is TGCGCCAGCAGCCAAGATCCCCCCCCTAGCGGGGCGTTCACAGATACGCAGTATTTT.

This clone was detected once. The J gene is TRBJ1-2, the V gene TRBV13; tentative D call: TRBD1 (6 bases). Germline CDR1 and CDR2: PRHDT and FYEKMQ (reference sequence). Trimming left V 1 base short and J 8 bases short, with 14 bases between. The CDR3 contains 14 residues. CDR3: CASSLERGARGYTF. In DNA form, the CDR3 reads TGTGCCAGCAGCTTAGAACGGGGGGCTAGGGGCTACACCTTC. The entire variable domain, with the rest obtained from reference TRBV13 and TRBJ1-2, is as follows: AAGVIQSPRHLIKEKRETATLKCYPIPRHDTVYWYQQGPGQDPQFLISFYEKMQSDKGSIPDRFSAQQFSDYHSELNMSSLELGDSALYFCASSLERGARGYTFGSGTRLTVV.

The V gene is TRBV9, the J gene TRBJ2-3; D is perhaps TRBD2 (6 bases). CDR1 SGDLS and CDR2 YYNGEE come from the germline V gene. The CDR3 loop spans 22 amino acids. V was trimmed by 3 bases and J by 2 bases, leaving 34 bases between them. The CDR3 region has the DNA TGTGCCAGCAGCGAACCCTCCGTTGGAGGGATTTCAGCGCCTCATATCACAGATACGCAGTATTTT. As protein: CASSEPSVGGISAPHITDTQYF.

DNA for the CDR3: TGCAGTGCTACAGACCTCAATGAGCAGTTCTTC. It is translated as CSATDLNEQFF. The chain has TRBV20-1 and TRBJ2-1; D gene uncertain. The CDR3 has 11 amino acids. Trimming stripped 4 bases from V and 6 bases from J, with 7 bases between. Germline values: CDR1 DFQATT, CDR2 SNEGSKA (reference sequence).

This rearrangement joins TRBV7-9 to TRBJ1-1, with D hard to call. V was shortened by 2 bases and J by 5 bases, with 6 bases between the two germline ends. Germline-derived CDR1 and CDR2 are SEHNR and FQNEAQ (reference sequence). The CDR3 is 12 amino acids. In DNA, the CDR3 is TGTGCCAGCAGCTTAACCGAGACTGAAGCTTTCTTT. It specifies CASSLTETEAFF.

The chain combines TRBV25-1 with TRBJ2-7; D might be TRBD1 or TRBD2, each matching 5 bases. CDR3 length: 11 residues. From germline, CDR1 is MGHDK and CDR2 SYGVNS. Trimming took 4 bases from V and 6 from J, leaving 7 bases between them. CDR3 in amino acids: CASSGGGEQYF. Here the CDR3 DNA reads TGTGCCAGCAGTGGTGGGGGCGAGCAGTACTTC.

The gene calls are TRBV7-9 and TRBJ2-7; D unclear. Trimming took 5 bases from V and 2 from J, leaving 7 bases between them. The germline V gene has CDR1 SEHNR and CDR2 FQNEAQ (reference sequence). The CDR3 has 12 residues. The CDR3 coding sequence is TGTGCCAGCAGCCGCACAGCCTACGAGCAGTACTTC. Protein product: CASSRTAYEQYF.